This T cell receptor (beta chain) was profiled in a study of lymphopenia after photon versus proton radiotherapy. The sample holds a few counts of this clone. This CDR3 is 14 amino acids long. V was clipped by 6 bases and J by 4 bases; unmatched bases: 8. Germline CDR1 reads LNHDA; CDR2 reads SQIVND (reference sequence). The method was immunoSEQ multiplex PCR; TCRdb's version includes in-frame clones alone and lacks a portion of them. Here the sample spans approximately 50,000 clones, around four fifths being singletons. This receptor was taken from a man aged 45-65 years with gastric cancer. The sequenced sample was peripheral blood, obtained from a patient treated with photon-based radiotherapy. The genes are TRBV19 and TRBJ2-5; TRBD1 matches 7 bases. The CDR3: CASRSQGELETQYF. The CDR3 DNA is TGTGCCAGTAGATCCCAGGGGGAACTAGAGACCCAGTACTTC.